The TCR beta chain described here comes from a study of T cells in Graves' hyperthyroidism and ophthalmopathy. Study at large: The initial diagnosis was the point when peripheral blood was collected, ahead of any treatment.

Findings and limits, study-wide: Ophthalmopathy onset followed model prediction by a median roughly 6.5 months. Most clonotypes expanded in the thyroid (above 0.001) were also present in blood.

CDR3 length: 14 amino acids. Trimming shortened V by 3 bases and J by 0 bases, and 9 bases separated the two germline ends. Germline V gene lookup returns CDR1 GTSNPN and CDR2 SVGIG (reference sequence). In patients aged 18 to 65, hyperthyroidism was newly diagnosed, with duration under 2 months. This clonotype was found many times. Its antigen is not identified. TCR beta CDR3 regions were amplified from RNA. HTBI primers were employed in a first-round RT-PCR of the TCR CDR3. TCRdb re-called the multiplex PCR reads with MiXCR, one entry per CDR3 protein. Of some 760,000 distinct CDR3 sequences in the sample, less than 15% were seen once.

The gene calls are TRBV30 and TRBJ2-1; D is unresolved. The sample consisted of blood. The TCR sequence derives from a woman under 30 with Graves' hyperthyroidism. The CDR3 here is CAWRRVISYNEQFF. In DNA, the CDR3 is TGTGCCTGGAGGCGCGTAATCTCCTACAATGAGCAGTTCTTC.